This T cell receptor beta chain was recovered during a study of cytotoxic CD8 clonotypes in ibrutinib-treated CLL. Study observations and caveats: Clonality at baseline surpassed age-matched healthy donors and tracked circulating CD8+ T-cell counts.

Generated by immunoSEQ multiplex PCR, the TCRdb table keeps only in-frame clones and is missing some. The sample contains about 70,000 clones, 90% of which appear only once. Worth noting for this clone: Its target is unknown.

Trimming pared 3 bases from V and 2 bases from J, leaving 12 bases between. Germline V gives CDR1 MDHEN, CDR2 SYDVKM. The CDR3 spans 15 residues. This chain uses TRBV28 with TRBJ2-3, with D possibly being TRBD2 (5 bases). The material sequenced was PBMCs, taken after 12 months of ibrutinib treatment. The sequence was collected from a human donor with chronic lymphocytic leukemia. CDR3 bases: TGTGCCAGCAGTTTCAGTAGCGCCTACACAGATACGCAGTATTTT. Its translation is CASSFSSAYTDTQYF.